This TCR beta chain appears in the sequencing data of a study of spatial heterogeneity in lung cancer. At the level of the study: Sequences of the beta chain were consistently detected in greater numbers than alpha-chain sequences. Raw reads showed each unique TCR and UMI combination turning up more than ten times on average. Study-wide results and caveats: Ubiquitous, expanded tumor-derived TCRs were more frequently observed in blood at resection than at follow-up.

V lost 9 bases to trimming and J lost 5 bases, with 13 bases between them. The CDR3 consists of 13 residues. Germline V gene lookup returns CDR1 LNHDA and CDR2 SQIVND (reference sequence). Documented time point: sample taken at primary tumor resection. Unsorted whole RNA samples from tumor, nontumor lung or frozen PBMC were sequenced. Each CDR3 protein gets one entry after TCRdb re-called the 5' RACE reads with MiXCR. Of about 50,000 distinct CDR3 sequences listed, 7.6% are singletons. About this clonotype: Antigen unknown.

The chain employs TRBV19 and TRBJ1-4, with D perhaps matching TRBD1 (5 bases). The sequence was collected from a female donor with early-stage non-small cell lung cancer. Sequences were derived from PBMCs, sampled at surgery. CDR3 DNA: TGTGCCAGCACACAGCGACAGAATGAAAAACTGTTTTTT. Protein: CASTQRQNEKLFF.